This T cell receptor beta chain appears in the sequencing data of a study of shared clonotypes between healthy human individuals. Study-wide context: The donors, a couple of women and three men, were aged 18 to 49.

Assay execution took place at the deep level. TCRdb keeps only in-frame clones here, not all; method: immunoSEQ multiplex PCR. The sample holds approximately 980,000 clones, around three quarters seen once. The V end lost 5 bases, the J end lost 3 bases, and 8 bases lay between the germline ends. The CDR3 sequence is 12 residues long. Looked up from germline, CDR1 is LNHDA and CDR2 is SQIVND (reference sequence). Details on this clone: Other DNA sequences in the same sample also yield this CDR3.

The V call is TRBV19, the J call TRBJ2-7, with a weak D call TRBD2 (5 bases). The sequencing input was memory CD4+ T cells sorted from blood. Subset described: CD45RA-negative fraction. The receptor's source is a man between 18 and 29 years old in good health. Here the CDR3 reads CASSPSGYEQYF. In nucleotides, the CDR3 is TGTGCCAGTAGTCCGAGCGGCTACGAGCAGTACTTC.